One sample yielded the 8 T cell receptor beta chains listed below, sequenced in a study of vaccination and CD4 T cells after COVID-19. Sequencing of cultured CD4+ T cell DNA used the Oncomine TCR Beta short-read assay. In TCRdb, the PCR reads were re-called with MiXCR into one record per CDR3 protein. The sample gives 25,000 to 30,000 distinct CDR3 sequences, roughly 60% of which show up once; roughly 17% is in the top ten. Which antigens these TCRs recognize remains unknown. Documented treatment: roughly 10-day PBMC culture with coronavirus spike peptide pools or control peptides (ViraFEST assay). The sequenced sample was CD4+ T cells from blood, cultured in vitro, obtained after SARS-CoV-2 vaccination. These receptors all come from a human donor who received a COVID-19 vaccine.

In its sample, this clonotype was seen a few times. The J gene is TRBJ2-4, the V gene TRBV12-3 or TRBV12-4; 9 nucleotides align to TRBD1. This CDR3 has 14 residues. V dropped 5 bases and J dropped 8; count of bases not matched to a gene: 7. CDR3 DNA sequence: TGTGCCAGCAGTCGTGGGGACAGGGTAGACATTCAGTACTTC. As protein: CASSRGDRVDIQYF.

The V and J genes are TRBV6-2 or TRBV6-3 and TRBJ2-7, with TRBD1 identical over 10 bases. Germline V lookup: CDR1 MNHEY, CDR2 SVGEGT. This CDR3 has 13 amino acids. The J segment lost 7 bases and the V segment lost 4 bases, leaving 4 bases of the junction unmatched. The CDR3 spells CASSSLGQGEQYF. The CDR3 DNA reads as TGTGCCAGCAGTTCCCTGGGACAGGGGGAGCAGTACTTC.

This clonotype was observed a handful of times. The chain is built from TRBV2 and TRBJ1-1, with D tentatively TRBD1 (6 bases). The CDR3 is 13 residues long. Trimming pared 10 bases from V and 4 bases from J, leaving 16 bases between. Per the germline V gene, CDR1 is SNHLY and CDR2 is FYNNEI. The CDR3 loop is CANHRERGTEAFF. In DNA, the CDR3 is TGTGCCAACCACAGGGAGAGGGGCACTGAAGCTTTCTTT.

The V gene is TRBV30, the J gene TRBJ2-7; D possibly uses TRBD1 or TRBD2 (5 bases each). The CDR3 is 14 residues long. Germline assignment: CDR1 GTSNPN and CDR2 SVGIG (reference sequence). Trimming removed 4 bases at V and 5 bases at J, with 18 bases between. CDR3 protein: CAWNKQVTRDEQYF. As DNA, the CDR3 is TGTGCCTGGAATAAACAGGTTACGAGGGACGAGCAGTACTTC.

This clonotype has only a few counts. CDR3 nucleotide sequence: TGTGCTAGTGGTTTAGGTACAGGGACTGAAGCTTTCTTT. Translation: CASGLGTGTEAFF. The chain recombines TRBV12-5 with TRBJ1-1, with D perhaps matching TRBD1 (6 bases). Trimming cost V 3 bases and J 5 bases, with 10 bases left between them. CDR1 is LGHNT and CDR2 is FRNRAP in the germline V gene. The CDR3 consists of 13 residues. Looking up the rest from reference TRBV12-5 and TRBJ1-1 gives the full variable domain: DARVTQTPRHKVTEMGQEVTMRCQPILGHNTVFWYRQTMMQGLELLAYFRNRAPLDDSGMPKDRFSAEMPDATLATLKIQPSEPRDSAVYFCASGLGTGTEAFFGQGTRLTVV.

This clonotype was picked up a small number of times. The rearrangement links TRBV19 to TRBJ1-2; weak D call: TRBD1 (6 bases). With 6 bases removed from V and 4 bases from J, the gap between germline ends came to 12 bases. The V gene's germline CDR1 is LNHDA and CDR2 SQIVND (reference sequence). The CDR3 runs to 13 residues. CDR3 loop: CASRGGHSYGYTF. The CDR3, as DNA: TGTGCCAGTAGGGGGGGCCACTCCTATGGCTACACCTTC.

This clonotype showed up just once. V gene TRBV21-1 combines with J gene TRBJ1-2; the table's D call TRBD1 went unverified against the DNA. TRBV21-1 is a recognized pseudogene. The CDR3 length is 15 residues. CDR3 sequence reads: CASSNLRTRYYGYTF. The CDR3 DNA sequence: TGTGCCAGCAGCAATCTCAGGACAAGGTACTATGGCTACACCTTC.

V usage is TRBV20-1 and J usage is TRBJ1-2; the D is unclear. Germline lookup yields CDR1 DFQATT and CDR2 SNEGSKA (reference sequence). Trimming removed 2 bases at V and 4 bases at J, with 8 bases between. The CDR3 has 12 amino acids. The CDR3 loop is CSARIRPYGYTF. CDR3 in DNA: TGCAGTGCTAGAATCAGACCCTATGGCTACACCTTC.